The present entry profiles one TCR beta chain with its context. Original processing methods: Amplification of reference gene primers was used by the study to estimate nucleated cell counts. TCRdb's table, derived via immunoSEQ multiplex PCR, lists solely in-frame clones and lacks some. The V and J calls and the clone size are those of that table, but D and trimming were determined from the DNA. The table lists fewer than 350,000 clones, approximately 88% of them singletons. This record belongs to a study of blood T cell repertoires in COVID-19. Background on the study: Samples came from the United States, Italy and Spain, spanning acute and convalescent COVID-19. Sources were T cells, B-cell-depleted T cells, or PBMCs; the material itself was cDNA or gDNA.

Patients of the Seattle cohort, enrolled during active infection, were followed longitudinally. Trimming cost V 0 bases and J 6 bases, with 9 bases left between them. This CDR3 is built from 14 residues. CDR1 is SGDLS and CDR2 is YYNGEE in the germline V gene. This clonotype was obtained from a woman aged 25-40 years with COVID-19, enrolled during active disease. The V gene is TRBV9, the J gene TRBJ2-2; D is unresolved. The specimen sequenced was peripheral blood. Here the CDR3 DNA reads TGTGCCAGCAGCGTAGATCAGGTCCCCGGGGAGCTGTTTTTT. Translating it yields CASSVDQVPGELFF. The full variable domain, completed using reference TRBV9 and TRBJ2-2, is DSGVTQTPKHLITATGQRVTLRCSPRSGDLSVYWYQQSLDQGLQFLIQYYNGEERAKGNILERFSAQQFPDLHSELNLSSLELGDSALYFCASSVDQVPGELFFGEGSRLTVL.